The 4 T cell receptor beta chains in this list originate from one sample, sequenced in a study of blood T cell repertoires in COVID-19. Some clones are missing from TCRdb's copy, which holds only in-frame ones; the method was immunoSEQ multiplex PCR. Of some 200,000 clones listed, approximately 87% are singletons. The material sequenced was peripheral blood. The receptors here all came from a woman in her seventies with COVID-19, enrolled during active disease.

This chain connects TRBV5-1 to TRBJ1-1; D may be TRBD1 (6 bases). The germline V gene has CDR1 SGHRS and CDR2 YFSETQ. Trimming took 1 base from V and 0 from J, leaving 13 bases between them. This CDR3 comprises 16 residues. The CDR3 DNA reads TGCGCCAGCAGCTTGTGGGGACACCGGATGAACACTGAAGCTTTCTTT. It codes for CASSLWGHRMNTEAFF.

This clone was picked up a small number of times. The rearrangement joins TRBV19 to TRBJ1-4; D remains unclear. V was pared by 3 bases and J by 8 bases, with 10 bases between. Germline values: CDR1 LNHDA, CDR2 SQIVND (reference sequence). The CDR3 covers 13 residues. The CDR3 DNA reads TGTGCCAGTAGTATTTCCACCGGGGAAAAACTGTTTTTT. Amino acid sequence: CASSISTGEKLFF.

The sample holds one count of this clone. The chain is built from TRBV6-5 and TRBJ2-5; tentatively, D is TRBD1 (5 bases). The germline CDR1 and CDR2 sequences are MNHEY and SVGAGI. CDR3 length: 12 residues. V lost 4 bases and J 5 bases, leaving 8 bases between the germline ends. The CDR3, as DNA: TGTGCCAGCAGTTCCGACAGTGAGACCCAGTACTTC. This codes for CASSSDSETQYF.

The DNA of the CDR3 is TGTGCCAGCAGTACCCTTGGGACAGCCAACTATGGCTACACCTTC. Its translation: CASSTLGTANYGYTF. The chain is built from TRBV6-2 or TRBV6-3 and TRBJ1-2; TRBD1 matches at 7 bases. The length of the CDR3 is 15 residues. CDR1 is MNHEY and CDR2 is SVGEGT in the germline V gene. V lost 5 bases and J lost 2; bases outside the gene matches: 8.